This paragraph reports one T cell receptor beta chain. PCR involved 60 Vbeta and 13 Jbeta primers. Measured with immunoSEQ multiplex PCR; TCRdb has only the in-frame clones, and not every one. This repertoire shows under 200,000 clones, approximately 80% found once; its top ten account for 6.3%. These data come from a study of cytomegalovirus exposure and HLA in healthy donors. Study background: Early released data comprised about 84 million unique TCRs from HLA-typed donors.

Germline CDR1 reads SGHVS; CDR2 reads FNYEAQ. This CDR3 has 20 residues. V dropped 5 bases and J dropped 0; count of bases not matched to a gene: 16. This clonotype was obtained from a male donor in good health and CMV-seropositive. Material for sequencing was PBMCs. The chain carries TRBV7-6 and TRBJ2-1; 10 bases line up with TRBD2. The CDR3 DNA follows: TGTGCCAGCAGCAATCAACGGCGGCTAGCGGGAGAGTCCTCCTACAATGAGCAGTTCTTC. It specifies CASSNQRRLAGESSYNEQFF. The variable domain in full, completed from reference TRBV7-6 and TRBJ2-1, reads GAGVSQSPRYKVTKRGQDVALRCDPISGHVSLYWYRQALGQGPEFLTYFNYEAQQDKSGLPNDRFSAERPEGSISTLTIQRTEQRDSAMYRCASSNQRRLAGESSYNEQFFGPGTRLTVL.